Below, 10 T cell receptor beta chains from the same sample are listed, as sequenced in a study of tumor-infiltrating lymphocytes in primary liver carcinoma. The researchers produced TCR beta cDNA from around 500 ng total RNA with a constant-region primer. Slightly modified ARM-PCR with three nested multiplex PCR rounds yielded TCR beta libraries. The two initial PCR rounds, about 9 cycles each, used TRBV1-TRBV30 forward and C-beta reverse primers. TCRdb re-analysed the multiplex PCR reads in MiXCR, keeping a single row per CDR3 protein. The sample has about 96,000 distinct CDR3 sequences, around 68% seen once; the top ten hold under 30%. The study co-extracted DNA and RNA from about 19-30 mg of unsorted bulk tissue. The source material was tumor-adjacent normal liver tissue. Receptors were obtained from a middle-aged man with primary liver carcinoma and hepatitis B virus infection.

Notes on this clonotype: The germline gene is not matched at one end of the junction; a read error may be the cause. The chain joins TRBV11-2 to TRBJ2-6; the D is unclear. The CDR3 loop spans 14 amino acids. CDR1 is SGHAT and CDR2 is FQNNGV in the germline V gene. CDR3 nucleotide sequence: TGTGCCAGCAGCTTAGGTGCCGAGGCCAACGTTCTGACTTTC. This encodes CASSLGAEANVLTF.

This clonotype is a singleton in its sample. One end of the junction varies from germline; a read error may be responsible. This chain uses TRBV11-2 with TRBJ2-7; D is uncertain. The CDR3 length is 14 residues. In germline, CDR1 is SGHAT, CDR2 FQNNGV. The CDR3 nucleotides read TGTGCCTGCAGTTTAGATGTGTGGGCCTACGAGCAGTACTTC. Translation gives CACSLDVWAYEQYF.

V and J are TRBV24-1 and TRBJ2-7, with TRBD2 matching over 7 bases. V shed 5 bases and J 2 bases; nucleotides not matched to a gene: 8. Germline assignment: CDR1 KGHDR and CDR2 SFDVKD. This CDR3 comprises 15 residues. CDR3 sequence (DNA): TGTGCCACCAGTGCGAGAGGCGGGAGACCCTACGAGCAGTACTTC. This codes for CATSARGGRPYEQYF.

The sample holds one count of this clonotype. The junction departs from germline at one end; a sequencing error may be responsible. This chain links TRBV11-2 with TRBJ2-1; 8 nucleotides match TRBD2. The CDR3 is 14 residues long. The germline gives CDR1 SGHAT, CDR2 FQNNGV. The CDR3: CTSGLTSVYNEQFF. The DNA of the CDR3 is TGTACCAGCGGCTTGACTAGCGTTTACAATGAGCAGTTCTTC.

About this clonotype itself: A single base separates this from a much larger clone, so it may be a read error. The conserved phenylalanine or tryptophan normally closing the CDR3 is absent here, so this likely arose from a read error. The chain has TRBV12-3 or TRBV12-4 and TRBJ2-7; D not resolved. This CDR3 comprises 12 residues. V was shortened by 9 bases and J by 0 bases, with 9 bases between the two germline ends. CDR3 nucleotide sequence: TGTGCCAGTTCTGAGAACTCCTACGAGCAGTACTTG. It encodes CASSENSYEQYL.

As regards this clonotype: The conserved phenylalanine or tryptophan is not found at the CDR3 terminus, so this likely reflects a read error. The J gene is TRBJ1-2, the V gene TRBV5-1; D unresolved. This CDR3 spans 12 amino acids. The ends were cut back, 5 bases at V and 6 bases at J, with 11 bases in the middle. CDR1 is SGHRS and CDR2 is YFSETQ in the germline V gene. In nucleotides, the CDR3 is TGCGCCAGCAGTTCCACGGCCCATGGCTACACCATC. Translated: CASSSTAHGYTI.

The CDR3 is CASSQEASGYYKQYF. The DNA of the CDR3 is TGCGCCAGCAGCCAAGAGGCTAGCGGATACTACAAACAGTACTTC. The rearrangement links TRBV4-1 to TRBJ2-7, with 7 bases matching TRBD2. J was trimmed by 10 bases and V by 0 bases; bases with no gene match: 12. The V gene's germline CDR1 is MGHRA and CDR2 YSYEKL. The CDR3 loop spans 15 amino acids.

About this clonotype: This could be a read error, since a much larger clone is one nucleotide away. The chain links TRBV13 to TRBJ2-7; tentatively, D is TRBD2 (6 bases). The CDR3 runs to 14 residues. Germline values: CDR1 PRHDT, CDR2 FYEKMQ (reference sequence). The CDR3, as DNA: TGTGCCAGCAGTAGGGATGGGGACTCCTTCGAGCAGTGCTTC. Encoded protein: CASSRDGDSFEQCF.

This clonotype was seen a handful of times. The chain employs TRBV28 and TRBJ2-4, with 11 bases matching TRBD2. V was pared by 5 bases and J by 1 base, with 7 bases of the junction left unmatched. The CDR3 runs 17 residues. The V gene's germline CDR1 is MDHEN and CDR2 SYDVKM. The CDR3 DNA reads as TGTGCCAGCAGTGCCCTTAGCGGGAGGGCGGCCAAAAACATTCAGTACTTC. It translates to CASSALSGRAAKNIQYF.

As DNA, the CDR3 is TGTGCCAGCACCCTTTCCTTCGGGGAGCTGTTTTTT. Translation gives CASTLSFGELFF. This sequence joins TRBV6-6 and TRBJ2-2; D gene ambiguous. V was clipped by 7 bases and J by 7 bases, with 10 bases between them. The CDR3 loop spans 12 amino acids. Germline assignment: CDR1 MNHNY and CDR2 SVGAGI (reference sequence).